The 21 T cell receptor beta chains reported below all come from one sample, sequenced in a study of cytomegalovirus exposure and HLA in healthy donors. Both 60 Vbeta primers and 13 Jbeta primers went into the PCR. Using immunoSEQ multiplex PCR, the repertoire was profiled, and TCRdb retains in-frame clones only, with some absent. Of 95,000 to 100,000 clones listed, around 77% are singletons. Sequenced sample: PBMCs. The receptors were sampled from a man in his forties or fifties in good health and CMV-seronegative.

The chain couples TRBV9 to TRBJ1-1, with D possibly being TRBD1 (6 bases). The V end was cut by 0 bases, the J end by 7 bases, with 13 bases between. CDR3 length equals 14 residues. CDR1 and CDR2 (germline): SGDLS, YYNGEE. CDR3 loop: CASSVVRGRDEAFF. The DNA for the CDR3 is TGTGCCAGCAGCGTAGTCAGGGGACGGGATGAAGCTTTCTTT.

The chain joins TRBV10-3 to TRBJ1-5; D gene unclear. The CDR3 spans 11 residues. Between the trimmed V and J ends, which lost 0 bases and 9 bases, there was a span of 3 bases. CDR1 is ENHRY, CDR2 SYGVKD, per germline. The CDR3 nucleotides read TGTGCCATCAGTGAGTCCGGGCCCCAGCATTTT. It specifies CAISESGPQHF.

V is TRBV28 and J is TRBJ2-7; the match to TRBD1 covers 11 bases. Per germline, CDR1 MDHEN and CDR2 SYDVKM. CDR3 length equals 15 residues. V lost 6 bases to trimming and J lost 2 bases; unmatched junction nucleotides: 6. This chain's CDR3 is CASSRGQGAPYEQYF. Here the CDR3 DNA reads TGTGCCAGCAGCCGTGGACAGGGGGCCCCCTACGAGCAGTACTTC. Full variable domain (rest looked up from reference TRBV28 and TRBJ2-7): DVKVTQSSRYLVKRTGEKVFLECVQDMDHENMFWYRQDPGLGLRLIYFSYDVKMKEKGDIPEGYSVSREKKERFSLILESASTNQTSMYLCASSRGQGAPYEQYFGPGTRLTVT.

This chain connects TRBV19 to TRBJ2-1, with 9 bases matching TRBD2. CDR3 length: 15 amino acids. In germline, CDR1 is LNHDA, CDR2 SQIVND (reference sequence). The V gene end was trimmed by 4 bases and the J gene end by 1 base; junction bases not matched to a gene: 2. This CDR3 is CASSKTSGSYNEQFF. CDR3 DNA sequence: TGTGCCAGTAGTAAAACTAGCGGGTCCTACAATGAGCAGTTCTTC.

This chain uses TRBV7-2 with TRBJ2-4; D is undetermined. The CDR3 length is 14 residues. V lost 5 bases, J lost 2 bases, and 10 bases lay in between. Germline CDR1 reads SGHTA; CDR2 reads FQGNSA. CDR3 nucleotide sequence: TGTGCCAGCAGCCACGGTTTTACCAAAAACATTCAGTACTTC. Translated, it gives CASSHGFTKNIQYF.

V and J are TRBV18 and TRBJ2-7, with a weak D call TRBD1 (6 bases). Trimming removed 1 base from V and 2 bases from J, with 9 bases in between. Germline-derived CDR1 and CDR2 are KGHSH and LQKENI. This CDR3 is 14 amino acids long. CDR3 DNA sequence: TGTGCCAGCTCACCACTCCCAGGGGCCTACGAGCAGTACTTC. Translation: CASSPLPGAYEQYF.

The chain recombines TRBV10-2 with TRBJ2-3; 11 bases agree with TRBD1. The CDR3 is made up of 15 amino acids. The V gene end was trimmed by 6 bases and the J gene end by 5 bases; junction bases not matched to a gene: 7. Germline values: CDR1 WSHSY, CDR2 SAAADI. CDR3 nucleotide sequence: TGCGCCAGCAGAGCCGGACAGGGGGCGGAAGATACGCAGTATTTT. This encodes CASRAGQGAEDTQYF.

CDR3 residues: CASSTGGANQETQYF. In nucleotides, the CDR3 is TGTGCCAGCAGCACAGGGGGGGCGAACCAAGAGACCCAGTACTTC. This chain links TRBV11-2 with TRBJ2-5, with D possibly being TRBD1 (8 bases). V lost 5 bases and J 0 bases, leaving 13 bases between the germline ends. The CDR3 totals 15 residues. CDR1 and CDR2 from the germline V gene are SGHAT and FQNNGV. Combining the CDR3 with reference TRBV11-2 and TRBJ2-5 gives the whole variable domain EAGVAQSPRYKIIEKRQSVAFWCNPISGHATLYWYQQILGQGPKLLIQFQNNGVVDDSQLPKDRFSAERLKGVDSTLKIQPAKLEDSAVYLCASSTGGANQETQYFGPGTRLLVL.

This chain joins TRBV28 and TRBJ2-7, with a weak D call TRBD1 (7 bases). The CDR3 covers 14 residues. Germline V gives CDR1 MDHEN, CDR2 SYDVKM. The V gene lost 10 bases and the J gene lost 1 base, with 17 bases spanning the gap. The CDR3 is CATCGTAESYEQYF. For the CDR3, the DNA is TGTGCCACCTGCGGGACAGCAGAGTCCTACGAGCAGTACTTC.

J is TRBJ1-1 and V is TRBV10-1, with D perhaps TRBD1 (5 bases). Trimming took off 4 bases at V and 9 bases at J, with 18 bases between the two ends. The CDR3 sequence is 14 residues long. Germline V gene lookup returns CDR1 WNHNN and CDR2 SYGVQD (reference sequence). CDR3 residues: CASSGDWETGKAFF. The CDR3 DNA reads as TGCGCCAGCAGTGGGGACTGGGAGACTGGAAAAGCTTTCTTT.

This clone was observed once. This chain joins TRBV5-1 and TRBJ2-1; 15 bases are shared with TRBD2. With V trimmed by 2 bases and J by 8 bases, 2 bases remained unmatched. The CDR3 extends over 15 amino acids. The germline V gene encodes CDR1 SGHRS and CDR2 YFSETQ. The DNA for the CDR3 is TGCGCCAGCAGCTTAGGACTAGCGGGAGGGCATGAGCAGTTCTTC. As protein: CASSLGLAGGHEQFF.

This clone is a singleton in its sample. The chain links TRBV11-2 to TRBJ2-7, with D possibly matching TRBD2 (6 bases). Looked up from germline, CDR1 is SGHAT and CDR2 is FQNNGV. The CDR3 has 12 amino acids. Trimming pared 1 base from V and 7 bases from J, leaving 8 bases between. The chain's CDR3 is CASSLGGREQYF. CDR3 nucleotides: TGTGCCAGCAGCTTAGGGGGGAGGGAGCAGTACTTC. Full variable domain (rest looked up from reference TRBV11-2 and TRBJ2-7): EAGVAQSPRYKIIEKRQSVAFWCNPISGHATLYWYQQILGQGPKLLIQFQNNGVVDDSQLPKDRFSAERLKGVDSTLKIQPAKLEDSAVYLCASSLGGREQYFGPGTRLTVT.

The chain employs TRBV28 and TRBJ2-7; 10 nucleotides align to TRBD1. The germline V gene has CDR1 MDHEN and CDR2 SYDVKM. V shed 3 bases, J shed 4 bases, and the junction held 6 bases outside the gene matches. The CDR3 totals 15 residues. Written as DNA, the CDR3 is TGTGCCAGCAGTTTCGTCGGACAGGGGGGGTACGAGCAGTACTTC. This sequence encodes CASSFVGQGGYEQYF.

V gene TRBV5-4 combines with J gene TRBJ1-1, with 7 bases fitting TRBD1. Germline CDR1 and CDR2: SGHNT and YYREEE (reference sequence). Unmatched junction bases numbered 5, after V lost 0 bases and J lost 3 bases. The CDR3 covers 15 residues. The CDR3 DNA is TGTGCCAGCAGCTTGGAGGGCAGGGGGGACACTGAAGCTTTCTTT. Translating it yields CASSLEGRGDTEAFF.

The chain's CDR3 is CASSGEYSLGVNEKLFF. DNA of the CDR3: TGTGCCAGCAGTGGGGAGTACAGCTTAGGTGTTAATGAAAAACTGTTTTTT. The V gene is TRBV28, the J gene TRBJ1-4; no reliable D call. CDR3 length: 17 amino acids. Trimming removed 5 bases at V and 4 bases at J, with 20 bases between. CDR1 MDHEN and CDR2 SYDVKM come from the germline V gene.

The V and J genes are TRBV5-6 and TRBJ1-6, with D possibly being TRBD1 (6 bases). The V end was cut by 4 bases, the J end by 7 bases, with 12 bases between. In germline, CDR1 is SGHDT, CDR2 YYEEEE. The CDR3 runs 14 residues. The CDR3 nucleotides read TGTGCCAGCAGCCGGAGGCAGGGGAATTCACCCCTCCACTTT. This codes for CASSRRQGNSPLHF. Combining the CDR3 with reference TRBV5-6 and TRBJ1-6 gives the whole variable domain DAGVTQSPTHLIKTRGQQVTLRCSPKSGHDTVSWYQQALGQGPQFIFQYYEEEERQRGNFPDRFSGHQFPNYSSELNVNALLLGDSALYLCASSRRQGNSPLHFGNGTRLTVT.

J is TRBJ1-6 and V is TRBV7-3; D might be TRBD1 (5 bases). CDR1 SGHTA and CDR2 FQGTGA come from the germline V gene. This CDR3 is 15 amino acids long. The V gene lost 2 bases and the J gene lost 6 bases, with 11 bases spanning the gap. CDR3 region: CASSLQGRANSPLHF. CDR3 nucleotide sequence: TGTGCCAGCAGCTTACAGGGAAGAGCTAATTCACCCCTCCACTTT.

The chain uses TRBV6-6 and TRBJ2-7; the D gene is possibly TRBD1 (5 bases). V was clipped by 5 bases and J by 3 bases, with 8 bases between them. Germline CDR1 and CDR2: MNHNY and SVGAGI (reference sequence). The CDR3 consists of 12 residues. The CDR3 here is CASSPGYYEQYF. As DNA, the CDR3 is TGTGCCAGCAGTCCAGGGTACTACGAGCAGTACTTC.

This clone was seen just once. The chain couples TRBV19 to TRBJ1-1; D is ambiguous. The germline CDR1 and CDR2 sequences are LNHDA and SQIVND (reference sequence). With 4 bases removed from V and 4 bases from J, the gap between germline ends came to 13 bases. CDR3 length equals 14 residues. Written as DNA, the CDR3 is TGTGCCAGTAGTAGGGAGGTACCGGGCACTGAAGCTTTCTTT. The encoded protein is CASSREVPGTEAFF.

The chain couples TRBV5-1 to TRBJ1-1, with 7 bases aligning to TRBD1. V shed 3 bases and J 8 bases; nucleotides not matched to a gene: 4. This CDR3 spans 12 amino acids. Germline CDR1 is SGHRS and CDR2 is YFSETQ. The CDR3 sequence is CASSSTGDEAFF. In DNA, the CDR3 is TGCGCCAGCAGCTCAACAGGGGACGAAGCTTTCTTT.

The V call is TRBV9, the J call TRBJ2-7; 8 positions match TRBD1. The CDR3 runs to 16 residues. Germline CDR1 reads SGDLS; CDR2 reads YYNGEE. J lost 0 bases, V lost 0 bases, and 5 bases had no gene match. Written as DNA, the CDR3 is TGTGCCAGCAGCGTAGGGACAGGACAGGGCTCCTACGAGCAGTACTTC. Protein sequence: CASSVGTGQGSYEQYF.